This T cell receptor (beta chain) was recovered during a study of tumor-infiltrating lymphocytes in oesophageal squamous cell carcinoma. TCRdb recomputed calls from the PCR reads with MiXCR, one row per CDR3 protein. The table records under 20,000 distinct CDR3 sequences, around two fifths of them present only once. This CDR3 is 16 amino acids long. Deletions cut 2 bases from V and 6 bases from J, with 17 bases between. Per germline, CDR1 SGHVT and CDR2 SQSDAQ. The sequenced sample was normal esophageal tissue next to the tumor. The TCR was taken from a male donor with esophageal squamous cell carcinoma. V gene TRBV7-4 combines with J gene TRBJ2-1; a weak D match, TRBD2 (7 bases). The CDR3 reads CASSLNGGASANEQFF. For the CDR3, the DNA is TGTGCCAGCAGCTTAAATGGGGGGGCCTCGGCCAATGAGCAGTTCTTC. The variable domain in full, with the rest retrieved from reference TRBV7-4 and TRBJ2-1, is GAGVSQSPRYKVAKRGRDVALRCDSISGHVTLYWYRQTLGQGSEVLTYSQSDAQRDKSGRPSGRFSAERPERSVSTLKIQRTEQGDSAVYLCASSLNGGASANEQFFGPGTRLTVL.